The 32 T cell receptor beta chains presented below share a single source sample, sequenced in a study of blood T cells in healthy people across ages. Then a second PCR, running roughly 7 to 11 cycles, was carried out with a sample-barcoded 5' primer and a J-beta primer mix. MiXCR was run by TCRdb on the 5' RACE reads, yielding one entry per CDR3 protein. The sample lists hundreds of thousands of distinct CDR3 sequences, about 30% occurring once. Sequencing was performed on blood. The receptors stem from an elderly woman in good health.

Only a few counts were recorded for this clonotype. The CDR3 sequence is CASRQGQGGNQPQHF. CDR3 DNA: TGCGCCAGCAGGCAGGGACAGGGCGGCAATCAGCCCCAGCATTTT. V and J are TRBV5-1 and TRBJ1-5; 9 bases agree with TRBD1. V trimming: 5 bases; J trimming: 2 bases; junction bases outside the gene matches: 5. The CDR3 is 15 amino acids. Per the germline V gene, CDR1 is SGHRS and CDR2 is YFSETQ. The variable domain in full, completed from reference TRBV5-1 and TRBJ1-5, reads KAGVTQTPRYLIKTRGQQVTLSCSPISGHRSVSWYQQTPGQGLQFLFEYFSETQRNKGNFPGRFSGRQFSNSRSEMNVSTLELGDSALYLCASRQGQGGNQPQHFGDGTRLSIL.

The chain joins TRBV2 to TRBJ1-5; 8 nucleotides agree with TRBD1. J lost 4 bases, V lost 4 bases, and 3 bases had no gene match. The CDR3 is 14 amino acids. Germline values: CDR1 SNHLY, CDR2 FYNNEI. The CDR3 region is CASSADRANQPQHF. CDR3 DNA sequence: TGTGCCAGCAGTGCGGACAGGGCAAATCAGCCCCAGCATTTT.

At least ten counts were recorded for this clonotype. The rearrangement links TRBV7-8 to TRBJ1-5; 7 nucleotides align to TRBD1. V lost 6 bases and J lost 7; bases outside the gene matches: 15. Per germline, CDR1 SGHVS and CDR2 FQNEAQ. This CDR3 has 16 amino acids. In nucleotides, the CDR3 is TGTGCCAGCAGTTTACAGCACAGGGGACGCGCCCAGCCCCAGCATTTT. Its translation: CASSLQHRGRAQPQHF.

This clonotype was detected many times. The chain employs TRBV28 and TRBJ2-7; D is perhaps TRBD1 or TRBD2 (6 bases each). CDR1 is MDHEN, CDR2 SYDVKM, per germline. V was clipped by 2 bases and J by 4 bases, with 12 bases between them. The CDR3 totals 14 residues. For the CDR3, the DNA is TGTGCCAGCAGTTTACGGGGGCGAGGGTACGAGCAGTACTTC. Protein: CASSLRGRGYEQYF.

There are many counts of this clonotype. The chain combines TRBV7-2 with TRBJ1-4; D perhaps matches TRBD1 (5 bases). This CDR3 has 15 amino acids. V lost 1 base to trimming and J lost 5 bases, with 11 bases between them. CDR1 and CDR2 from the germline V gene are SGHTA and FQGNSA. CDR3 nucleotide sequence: TGTGCCAGCAGCTTAGATCCCAGGGACAATGAAAAACTGTTTTTT. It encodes CASSLDPRDNEKLFF. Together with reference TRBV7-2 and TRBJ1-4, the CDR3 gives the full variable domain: GAGVSQSPSNKVTEKGKDVELRCDPISGHTALYWYRQSLGQGLEFLIYFQGNSAPDKSGLPSDRFSAERTGGSVSTLTIQRTQQEDSAVYLCASSLDPRDNEKLFFGSGTQLSVL.

This chain's CDR3 is CSVVGDKNIQYF. CDR3 nucleotides: TGCAGCGTTGTGGGGGACAAAAACATTCAGTACTTC. This chain links TRBV29-1 with TRBJ2-4, with D perhaps assigned TRBD1 or TRBD2 (5 bases each). The CDR3 extends over 12 amino acids. Trimming stripped 4 bases from V and 3 bases from J, with 7 bases between. In germline, CDR1 is SQVTM, CDR2 ANQGSEA.

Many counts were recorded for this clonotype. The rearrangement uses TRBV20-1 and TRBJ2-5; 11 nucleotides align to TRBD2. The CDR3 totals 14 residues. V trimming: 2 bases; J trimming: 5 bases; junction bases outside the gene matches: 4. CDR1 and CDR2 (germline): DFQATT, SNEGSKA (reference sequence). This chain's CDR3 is CSARLAGGRETQYF. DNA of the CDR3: TGCAGTGCTAGACTAGCGGGGGGCAGGGAGACCCAGTACTTC.

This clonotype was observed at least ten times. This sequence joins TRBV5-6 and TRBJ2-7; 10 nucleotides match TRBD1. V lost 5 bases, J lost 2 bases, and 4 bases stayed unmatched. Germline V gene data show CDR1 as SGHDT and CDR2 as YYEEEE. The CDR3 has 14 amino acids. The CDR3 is CASRSGQGPYEQYF. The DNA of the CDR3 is TGTGCCAGCAGATCGGGACAGGGGCCCTACGAGCAGTACTTC.

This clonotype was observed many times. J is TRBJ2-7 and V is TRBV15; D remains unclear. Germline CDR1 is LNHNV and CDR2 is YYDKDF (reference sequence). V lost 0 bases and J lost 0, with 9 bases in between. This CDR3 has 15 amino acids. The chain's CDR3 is CATSRDAVSSYEQYF. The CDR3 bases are TGTGCCACCAGCAGAGATGCGGTCAGCTCCTACGAGCAGTACTTC.

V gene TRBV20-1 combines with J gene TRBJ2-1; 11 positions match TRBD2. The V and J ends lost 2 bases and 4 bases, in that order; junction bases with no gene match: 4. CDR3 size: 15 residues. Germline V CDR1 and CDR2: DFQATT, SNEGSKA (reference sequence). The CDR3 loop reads CSARKPSGGYNEQFF. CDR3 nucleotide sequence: TGCAGTGCTAGAAAACCTAGCGGGGGGTACAATGAGCAGTTCTTC.

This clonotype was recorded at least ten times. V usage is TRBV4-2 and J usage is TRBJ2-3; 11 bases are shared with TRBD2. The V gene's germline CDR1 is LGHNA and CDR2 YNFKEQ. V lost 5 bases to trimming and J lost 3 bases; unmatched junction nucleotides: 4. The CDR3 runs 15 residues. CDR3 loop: CASSAASGGTDTQYF. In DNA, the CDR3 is TGTGCCAGCAGCGCGGCTAGCGGGGGGACAGATACGCAGTATTTT.

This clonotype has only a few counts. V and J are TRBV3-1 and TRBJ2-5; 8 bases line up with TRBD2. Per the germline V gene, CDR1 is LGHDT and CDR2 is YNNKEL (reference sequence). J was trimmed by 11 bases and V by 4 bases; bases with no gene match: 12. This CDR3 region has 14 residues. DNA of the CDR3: TGTGCCAGCAGCCGGTCCGTAGGGAAGCGGGAGCAGTACTTC. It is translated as CASSRSVGKREQYF.

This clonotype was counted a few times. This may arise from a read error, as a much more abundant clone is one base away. DNA of the CDR3: TGTGCCAGCCGGGGTAGACTCTCCAATGAGCAGTACTTC. Translation gives CASRGRLSNEQYF. V gene TRBV12-3 or TRBV12-4 combines with J gene TRBJ2-7; tentatively, D is TRBD2 (5 bases). V lost 8 bases to trimming and J lost 7 bases, with 18 bases between them. The CDR3 sequence is 13 residues long.

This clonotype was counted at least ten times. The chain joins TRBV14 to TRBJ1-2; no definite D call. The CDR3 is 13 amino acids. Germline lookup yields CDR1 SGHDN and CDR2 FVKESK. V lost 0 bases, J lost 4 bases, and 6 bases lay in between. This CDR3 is CASSQDYSYGYTF. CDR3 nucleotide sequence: TGTGCCAGCAGCCAAGATTACAGCTATGGCTACACCTTC.

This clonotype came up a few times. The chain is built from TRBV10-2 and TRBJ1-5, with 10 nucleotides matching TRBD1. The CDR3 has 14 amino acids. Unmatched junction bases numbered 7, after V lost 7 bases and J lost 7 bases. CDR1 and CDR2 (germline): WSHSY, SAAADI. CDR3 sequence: CASTGTGELQPQHF. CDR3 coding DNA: TGCGCCAGCACTGGGACAGGGGAACTCCAGCCCCAGCATTTT.

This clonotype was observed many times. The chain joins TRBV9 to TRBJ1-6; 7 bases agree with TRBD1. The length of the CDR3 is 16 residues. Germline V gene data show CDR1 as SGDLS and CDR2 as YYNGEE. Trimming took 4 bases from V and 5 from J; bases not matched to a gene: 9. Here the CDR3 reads CASSPGVGTDNSPLHF. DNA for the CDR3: TGTGCCAGCAGCCCAGGCGTCGGGACAGATAATTCACCCCTCCACTTT. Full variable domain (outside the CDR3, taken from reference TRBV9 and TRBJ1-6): DSGVTQTPKHLITATGQRVTLRCSPRSGDLSVYWYQQSLDQGLQFLIQYYNGEERAKGNILERFSAQQFPDLHSELNLSSLELGDSALYFCASSPGVGTDNSPLHFGNGTRLTVT.

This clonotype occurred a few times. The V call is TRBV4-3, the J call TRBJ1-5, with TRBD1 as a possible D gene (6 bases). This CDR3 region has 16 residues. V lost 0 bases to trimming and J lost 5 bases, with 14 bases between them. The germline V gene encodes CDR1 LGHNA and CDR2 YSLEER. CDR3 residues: CASSQEWTDWDQPQHF. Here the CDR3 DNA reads TGCGCCAGCAGCCAAGAATGGACAGACTGGGATCAGCCCCAGCATTTT.

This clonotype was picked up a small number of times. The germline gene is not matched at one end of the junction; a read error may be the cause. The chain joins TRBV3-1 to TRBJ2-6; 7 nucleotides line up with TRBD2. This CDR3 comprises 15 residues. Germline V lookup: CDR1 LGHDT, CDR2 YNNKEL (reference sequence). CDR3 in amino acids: CASSPGGTGASVLTF. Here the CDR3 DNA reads TGTGCCAGCAGCCCGGGGGGTACTGGGGCCAGCGTCCTGACTTTC. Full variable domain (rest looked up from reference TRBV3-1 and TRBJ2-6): DTAVSQTPKYLVTQMGNDKSIKCEQNLGHDTMYWYKQDSKKFLKIMFSYNNKELIINETVPNRFSPKSPDKAHLNLHINSLELGDSAVYFCASSPGGTGASVLTFGAGSRLTVL.

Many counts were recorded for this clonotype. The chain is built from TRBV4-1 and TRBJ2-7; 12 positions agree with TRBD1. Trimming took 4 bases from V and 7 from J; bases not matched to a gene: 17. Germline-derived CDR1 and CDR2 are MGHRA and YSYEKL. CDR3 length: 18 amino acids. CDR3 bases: TGCGCCAGCAGCCCTGCCGGGACAGGGGGCGAACTCTTGAAAGAGCAGTACTTC. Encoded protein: CASSPAGTGGELLKEQYF.

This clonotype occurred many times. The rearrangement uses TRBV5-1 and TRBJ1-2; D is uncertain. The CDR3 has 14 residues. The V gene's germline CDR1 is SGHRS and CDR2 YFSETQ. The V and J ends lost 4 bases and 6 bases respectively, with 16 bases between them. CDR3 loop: CASSRARVEDGYTF. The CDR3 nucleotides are TGCGCCAGCAGCAGGGCGAGGGTGGAGGATGGCTACACCTTC.

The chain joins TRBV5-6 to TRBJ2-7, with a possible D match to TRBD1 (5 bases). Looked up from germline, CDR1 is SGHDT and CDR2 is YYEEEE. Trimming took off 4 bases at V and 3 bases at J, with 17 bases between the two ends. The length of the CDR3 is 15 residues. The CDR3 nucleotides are TGTGCCAGCAGCGAGACACCGGACACCGGCTACGAGCAGTACTTC. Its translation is CASSETPDTGYEQYF.

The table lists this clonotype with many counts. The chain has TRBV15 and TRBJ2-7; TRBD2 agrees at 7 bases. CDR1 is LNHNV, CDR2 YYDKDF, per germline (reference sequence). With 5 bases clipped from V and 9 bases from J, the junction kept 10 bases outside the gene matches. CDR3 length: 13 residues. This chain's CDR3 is CATSLRGGSGQYF. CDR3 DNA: TGTGCCACCAGCCTTCGGGGAGGGTCGGGGCAGTACTTC.

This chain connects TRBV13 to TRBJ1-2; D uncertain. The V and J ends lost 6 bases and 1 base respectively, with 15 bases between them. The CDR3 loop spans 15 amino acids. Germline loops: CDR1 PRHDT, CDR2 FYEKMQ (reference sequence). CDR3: CASSLGGRLNYGYTF. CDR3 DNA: TGTGCCAGCAGTTTGGGTGGACGCCTTAACTATGGCTACACCTTC. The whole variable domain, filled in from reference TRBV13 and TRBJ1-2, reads AAGVIQSPRHLIKEKRETATLKCYPIPRHDTVYWYQQGPGQDPQFLISFYEKMQSDKGSIPDRFSAQQFSDYHSELNMSSLELGDSALYFCASSLGGRLNYGYTFGSGTRLTVV.

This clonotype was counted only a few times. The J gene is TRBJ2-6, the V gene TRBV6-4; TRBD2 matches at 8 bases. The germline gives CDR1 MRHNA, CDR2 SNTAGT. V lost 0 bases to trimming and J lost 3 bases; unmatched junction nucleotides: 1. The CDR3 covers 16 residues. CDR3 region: CASSDSAGDGANVLTF. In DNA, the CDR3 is TGTGCCAGCAGTGACTCAGCGGGGGATGGGGCCAACGTCCTGACTTTC.

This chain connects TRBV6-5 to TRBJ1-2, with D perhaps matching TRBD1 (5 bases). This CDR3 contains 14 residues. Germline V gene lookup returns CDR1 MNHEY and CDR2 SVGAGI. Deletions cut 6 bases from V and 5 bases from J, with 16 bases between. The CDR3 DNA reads TGTGCCAGCAGACCAGGACGGGGGATTTATGGCTACACCTTC. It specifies CASRPGRGIYGYTF.

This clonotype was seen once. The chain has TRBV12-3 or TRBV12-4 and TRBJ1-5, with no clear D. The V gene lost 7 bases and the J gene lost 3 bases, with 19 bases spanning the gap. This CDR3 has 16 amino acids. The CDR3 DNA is TGTGCCAGCAATGCTATCGGCGGGGTTGCCAATCAGCCCCAGCATTTT. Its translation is CASNAIGGVANQPQHF.

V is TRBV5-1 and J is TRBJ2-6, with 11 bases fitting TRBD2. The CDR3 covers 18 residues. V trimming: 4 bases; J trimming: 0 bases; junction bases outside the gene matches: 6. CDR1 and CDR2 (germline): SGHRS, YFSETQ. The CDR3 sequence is CASSVTSGASSGANVLTF. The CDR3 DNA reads TGCGCCAGCAGCGTGACTAGCGGGGCCTCCTCTGGGGCCAACGTCCTGACTTTC.

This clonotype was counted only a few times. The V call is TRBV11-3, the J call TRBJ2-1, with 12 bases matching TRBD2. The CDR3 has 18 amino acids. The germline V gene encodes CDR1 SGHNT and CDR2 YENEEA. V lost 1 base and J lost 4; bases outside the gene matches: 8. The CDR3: CASSLGSLAGGAYNEQFF. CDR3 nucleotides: TGTGCCAGCAGCTTAGGAAGTCTAGCGGGGGGGGCTTACAATGAGCAGTTCTTC.

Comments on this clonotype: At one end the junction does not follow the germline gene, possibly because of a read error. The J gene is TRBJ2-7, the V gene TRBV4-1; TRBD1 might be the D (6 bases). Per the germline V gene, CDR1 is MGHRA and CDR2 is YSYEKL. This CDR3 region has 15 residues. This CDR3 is CASGQDRMSSYEQYF. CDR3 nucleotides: TGCGCCAGCGGCCAAGACAGGATGAGCTCCTACGAGCAGTACTTC.

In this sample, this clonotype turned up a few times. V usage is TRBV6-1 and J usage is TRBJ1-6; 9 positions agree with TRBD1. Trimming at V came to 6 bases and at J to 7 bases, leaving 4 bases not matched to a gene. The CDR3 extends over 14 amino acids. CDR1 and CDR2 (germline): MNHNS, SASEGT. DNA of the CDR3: TGTGCCAGCAGGCGGGACAGGGAAAATTCACCCCTCCACTTT. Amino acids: CASRRDRENSPLHF.

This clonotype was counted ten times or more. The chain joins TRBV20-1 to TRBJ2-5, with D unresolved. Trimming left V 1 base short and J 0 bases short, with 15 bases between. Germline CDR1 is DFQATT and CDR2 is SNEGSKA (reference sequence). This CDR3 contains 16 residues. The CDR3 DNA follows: TGCAGTGCTAGAGGTCTGGGTCTCGGTAACCAAGAGACCCAGTACTTC. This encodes CSARGLGLGNQETQYF.

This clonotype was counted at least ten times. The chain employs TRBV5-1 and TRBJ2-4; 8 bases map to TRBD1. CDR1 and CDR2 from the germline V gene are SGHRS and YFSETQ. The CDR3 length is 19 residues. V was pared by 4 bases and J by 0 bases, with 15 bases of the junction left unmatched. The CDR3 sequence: CASSQSTGGPTLAKNIQYF. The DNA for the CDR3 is TGCGCCAGCAGCCAAAGTACAGGGGGGCCAACTCTAGCCAAAAACATTCAGTACTTC.